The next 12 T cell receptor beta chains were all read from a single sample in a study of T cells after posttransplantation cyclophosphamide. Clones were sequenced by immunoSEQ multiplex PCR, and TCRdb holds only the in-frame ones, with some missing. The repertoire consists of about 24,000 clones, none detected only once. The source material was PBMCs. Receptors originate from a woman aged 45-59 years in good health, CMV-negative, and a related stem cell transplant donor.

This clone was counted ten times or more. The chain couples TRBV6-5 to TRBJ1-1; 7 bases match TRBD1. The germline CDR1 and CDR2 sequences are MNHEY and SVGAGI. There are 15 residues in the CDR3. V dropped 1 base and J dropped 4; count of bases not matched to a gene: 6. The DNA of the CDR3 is TGTGCCAGCAGTTACTTTGGACAGGTGGGCACTGAAGCTTTCTTT. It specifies CASSYFGQVGTEAFF.

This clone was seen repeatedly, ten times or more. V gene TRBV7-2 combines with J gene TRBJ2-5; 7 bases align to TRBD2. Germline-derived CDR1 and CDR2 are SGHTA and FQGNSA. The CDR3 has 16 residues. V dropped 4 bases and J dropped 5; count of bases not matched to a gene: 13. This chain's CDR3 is CASSSKGAGTPETQYF. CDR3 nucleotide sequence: TGTGCCAGCAGCTCCAAAGGAGCGGGGACGCCGGAGACCCAGTACTTC. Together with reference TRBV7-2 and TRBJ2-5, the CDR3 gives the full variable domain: GAGVSQSPSNKVTEKGKDVELRCDPISGHTALYWYRQSLGQGLEFLIYFQGNSAPDKSGLPSDRFSAERTGGSVSTLTIQRTQQEDSAVYLCASSSKGAGTPETQYFGPGTRLLVL.

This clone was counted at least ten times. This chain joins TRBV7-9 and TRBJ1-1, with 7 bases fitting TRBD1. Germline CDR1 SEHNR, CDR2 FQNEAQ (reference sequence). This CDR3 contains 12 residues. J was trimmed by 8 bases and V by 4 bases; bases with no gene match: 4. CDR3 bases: TGTGCCAGCAGCTCGAAGGACAGGGAAGCTTTCTTT. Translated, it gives CASSSKDREAFF.

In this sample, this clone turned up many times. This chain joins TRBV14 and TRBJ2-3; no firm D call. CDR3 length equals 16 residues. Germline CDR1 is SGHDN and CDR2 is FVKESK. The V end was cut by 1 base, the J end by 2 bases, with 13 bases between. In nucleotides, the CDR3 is TGTGCCAGCAGCCAAGGGCAATCTGGCCCCACAGATACGCAGTATTTT. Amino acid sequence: CASSQGQSGPTDTQYF.

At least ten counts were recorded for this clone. CDR3 loop: CASSLNTDHDGYTF. In DNA, the CDR3 is TGTGCCAGCAGTTTAAATACAGATCATGATGGCTACACCTTC. The rearrangement joins TRBV27 to TRBJ1-2; D is unresolved. CDR3 length: 14 amino acids. Germline CDR1 reads MNHEY; CDR2 reads SMNVEV (reference sequence). V was pared by 2 bases and J by 6 bases, with 13 bases between.

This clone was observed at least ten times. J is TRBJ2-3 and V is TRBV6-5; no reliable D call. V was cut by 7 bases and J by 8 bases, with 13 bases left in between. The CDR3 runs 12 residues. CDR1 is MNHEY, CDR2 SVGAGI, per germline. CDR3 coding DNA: TGTGCCAGCAATAACTTCTCCCGTACGCAGTATTTT. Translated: CASNNFSRTQYF.

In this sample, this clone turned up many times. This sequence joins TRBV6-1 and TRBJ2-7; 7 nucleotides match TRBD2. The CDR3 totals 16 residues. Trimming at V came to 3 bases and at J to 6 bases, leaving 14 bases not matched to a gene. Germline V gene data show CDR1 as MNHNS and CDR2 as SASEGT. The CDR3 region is CASSEGRISGGIEQYF. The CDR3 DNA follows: TGTGCCAGCAGTGAGGGAAGGATCTCGGGAGGAATCGAGCAGTACTTC.

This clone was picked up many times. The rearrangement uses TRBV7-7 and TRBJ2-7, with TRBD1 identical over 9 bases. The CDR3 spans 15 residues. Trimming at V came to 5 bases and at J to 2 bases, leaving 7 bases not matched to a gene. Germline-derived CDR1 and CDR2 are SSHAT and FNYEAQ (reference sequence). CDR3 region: CASSLGQGLTYEQYF. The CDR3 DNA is TGTGCCAGCAGCCTGGGACAGGGTTTAACCTACGAGCAGTACTTC.

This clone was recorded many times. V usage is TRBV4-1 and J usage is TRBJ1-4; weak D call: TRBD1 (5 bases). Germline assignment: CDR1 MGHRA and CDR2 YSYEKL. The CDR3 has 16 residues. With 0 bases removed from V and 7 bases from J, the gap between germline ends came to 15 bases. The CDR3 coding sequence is TGCGCCAGCAGCCAAGAATTCGGGGGAAGGGGTGAAAAACTGTTTTTT. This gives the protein CASSQEFGGRGEKLFF.

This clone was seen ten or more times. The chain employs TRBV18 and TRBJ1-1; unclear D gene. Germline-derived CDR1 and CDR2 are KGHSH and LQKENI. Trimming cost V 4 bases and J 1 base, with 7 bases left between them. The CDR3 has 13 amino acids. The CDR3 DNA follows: TGTGCCAGCTCACTGACAAGGAACACTGAAGCTTTCTTT. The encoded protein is CASSLTRNTEAFF.

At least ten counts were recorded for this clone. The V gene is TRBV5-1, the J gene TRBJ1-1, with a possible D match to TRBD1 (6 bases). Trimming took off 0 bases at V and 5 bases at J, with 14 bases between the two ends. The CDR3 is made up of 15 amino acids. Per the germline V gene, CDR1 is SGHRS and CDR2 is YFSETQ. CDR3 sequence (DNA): TGCGCCAGCAGCTTGGATTGGGGGGGGGCAACTGAAGCTTTCTTT. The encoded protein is CASSLDWGGATEAFF. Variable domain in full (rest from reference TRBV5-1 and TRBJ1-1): KAGVTQTPRYLIKTRGQQVTLSCSPISGHRSVSWYQQTPGQGLQFLFEYFSETQRNKGNFPGRFSGRQFSNSRSEMNVSTLELGDSALYLCASSLDWGGATEAFFGQGTRLTVV.

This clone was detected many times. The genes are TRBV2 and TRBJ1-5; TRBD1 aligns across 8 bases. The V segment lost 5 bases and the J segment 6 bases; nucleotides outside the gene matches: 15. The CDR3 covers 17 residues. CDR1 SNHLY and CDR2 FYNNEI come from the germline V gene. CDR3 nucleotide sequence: TGTGCCAGCAGTTACCGGACAGGGCCGGATGTGAGTCAGCCCCAGCATTTT. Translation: CASSYRTGPDVSQPQHF.